This T cell receptor beta chain was identified in a study of blood T cell repertoires in COVID-19 (dated by TCRdb to about 2020). The study in broad terms: Collaborator samples came from the United States, Italy and Spain and covered acute and convalescent phases of COVID-19. A freely available public database, intended as a resource for researchers studying the immune response to SARS-CoV-2, is where the repertoires were released. Where HLA class I and class II types were available, the types were taken from metadata supplied by the sample provider, not from assay-based typing. Nearly every sample came with metadata listing a de-identified subject ID, COVID-19 status, age in years and sex. The prospective study material was composed of cDNA or gDNA derived from T cells, B-cell-depleted T cells, or PBMCs. The samples were drawn from two sources: the first 160 participants of the ongoing ImmuneRACE study, and 1,200 or so subjects contributed by 6 global collaborators. Subjects who had been exposed to COVID-19, were actively infected with it, or had recovered from it provided the deeply sampled blood TCRbeta repertoires that made up the dataset. The paper as a whole reports these results and caveats: How much clinical and demographic metadata was included differed by source and by participant, and the metadata was provided uncurated.

The germline V gene yields SGHTA for CDR1 and FQGNSA for CDR2. The CDR3 contains 14 residues, cysteine and phenylalanine counted. Here the CDR3 DNA is all that survives: 42 bases in frame from base 1. V loses 7 bases at its end and J loses 1 base; junction bases beyond the gene matches: 4. About this clone: What this receptor recognizes is not known. The sample holds no much larger clone one base away, and base qualities are not on file.

The immunoSEQ Assay, a bias-controlled multiplex PCR, was used to amplify TCRbeta CDR3 regions from genomic DNA. Turning to the authors' computational methods: The number of nucleated cells in each sample was estimated from the amplification of reference gene primers within the assay. To quantify the absolute abundance of each unique TCRbeta CDR3 rearrangement, sequence reads were collapsed and filtered. For each sample, productive Simpson clonality was calculated as the square root of Simpson's diversity index across productive rearrangements. The immuneACCESS repertoire file appears here via TCRdb, limited to in-frame rearrangements. These files lack a portion of the clones; in checked studies, under half of the deficit traces to unresolved V genes, and the cause of the others is not known. The V and J calls and the clone size are those of that table, but D and trimming were determined from the DNA. The sample includes about 220,000 clones, with around 85% observed a single time. The ten largest clones capture 5.1% of the sample.

The collaborating institutions used their own protocols to collect whole blood in K2EDTA tubes. For TCRbeta analysis, collaborator samples were shipped as frozen whole blood, as isolated PBMCs, or as DNA extracted from either sample type. This clonotype originated in a human donor in a cohort sampled during active COVID-19. Sequenced: peripheral blood. Recombination linked TRBV7-2 to TRBJ1-1, with 9 bases aligning to TRBD1. The DNA reads TGTGCCAGCATCCGGACAGGGGCGAACACTGAAGCTTTCTTT. Its protein is CASIRTGANTEAFF.